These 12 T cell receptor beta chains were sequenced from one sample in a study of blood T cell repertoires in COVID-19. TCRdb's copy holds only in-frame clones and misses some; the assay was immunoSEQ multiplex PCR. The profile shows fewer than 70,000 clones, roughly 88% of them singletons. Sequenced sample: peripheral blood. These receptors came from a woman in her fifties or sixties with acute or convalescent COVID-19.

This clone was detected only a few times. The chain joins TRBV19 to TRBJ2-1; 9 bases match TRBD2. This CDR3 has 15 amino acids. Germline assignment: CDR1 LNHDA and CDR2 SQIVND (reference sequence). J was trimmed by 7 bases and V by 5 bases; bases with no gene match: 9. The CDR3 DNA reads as TGTGCCAGTAGTCGGGGCCTAGCGGGGTGGAATGAGCAGTTCTTC. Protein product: CASSRGLAGWNEQFF. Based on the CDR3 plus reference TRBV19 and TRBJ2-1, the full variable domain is DGGITQSPKYLFRKEGQNVTLSCEQNLNHDAMYWYRQDPGQGLRLIYYSQIVNDFQKGDIAEGYSVSREKKESFPLTVTSAQKNPTAFYLCASSRGLAGWNEQFFGPGTRLTVL.

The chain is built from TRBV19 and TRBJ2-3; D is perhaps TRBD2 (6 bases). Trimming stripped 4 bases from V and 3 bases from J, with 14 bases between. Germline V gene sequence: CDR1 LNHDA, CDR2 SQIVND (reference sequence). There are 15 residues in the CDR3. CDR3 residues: CASSKASVLTDTQYF. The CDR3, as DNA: TGTGCCAGTAGTAAGGCTAGCGTGTTAACAGATACGCAGTATTTT.

CDR3 sequence reads: CASRDTRYTEAFF. The CDR3 DNA reads as TGTGCCAGCAGAGACACCCGATACACTGAAGCTTTCTTT. The chain links TRBV2 to TRBJ1-1, with unresolved D. The CDR3 is made up of 13 amino acids. Germline V gene data show CDR1 as SNHLY and CDR2 as FYNNEI. V was cut by 6 bases and J by 3 bases, with 11 bases left in between.

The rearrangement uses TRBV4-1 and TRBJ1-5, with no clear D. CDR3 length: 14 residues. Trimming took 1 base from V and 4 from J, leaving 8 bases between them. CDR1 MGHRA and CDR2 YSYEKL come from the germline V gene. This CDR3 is CASSQGTQNQPQHF. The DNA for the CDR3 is TGCGCCAGCAGCCAAGGTACACAAAATCAGCCCCAGCATTTT.

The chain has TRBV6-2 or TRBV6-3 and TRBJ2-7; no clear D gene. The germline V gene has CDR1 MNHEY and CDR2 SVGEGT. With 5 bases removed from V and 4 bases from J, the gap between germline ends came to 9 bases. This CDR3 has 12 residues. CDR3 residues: CASSRLTYEQYF. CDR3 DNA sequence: TGTGCCAGCAGTCGCCTCACTTACGAGCAGTACTTC.

The CDR3 DNA sequence: TGTGCCAGCAGCACGTCAGGGGCGTACGAGACCCAGTACTTC. Translation gives CASSTSGAYETQYF. The chain couples TRBV9 to TRBJ2-5; D perhaps matches TRBD1 (6 bases). Germline CDR1 is SGDLS and CDR2 is YYNGEE. The V end lost 4 bases, the J end lost 5 bases, and 15 bases lay between the germline ends. This CDR3 has 14 amino acids. Using reference TRBV9 and TRBJ2-5 for the parts outside the CDR3, the full variable domain is DSGVTQTPKHLITATGQRVTLRCSPRSGDLSVYWYQQSLDQGLQFLIQYYNGEERAKGNILERFSAQQFPDLHSELNLSSLELGDSALYFCASSTSGAYETQYFGPGTRLLVL.

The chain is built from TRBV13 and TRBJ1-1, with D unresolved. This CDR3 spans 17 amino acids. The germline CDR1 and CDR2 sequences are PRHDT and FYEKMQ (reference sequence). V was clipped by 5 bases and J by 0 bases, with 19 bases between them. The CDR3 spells CASSGYTDLNMNTEAFF. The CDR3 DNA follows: TGTGCCAGCAGCGGATATACAGATTTAAACATGAACACTGAAGCTTTCTTT.

CDR3 protein: CASSQTGGALDTQYF. The CDR3 DNA sequence: TGTGCCAGCAGCCAGACAGGGGGCGCTTTAGATACGCAGTATTTT. The V gene is TRBV11-2, the J gene TRBJ2-3; 10 bases are shared with TRBD1. This CDR3 is 15 amino acids long. V lost 5 bases, J lost 5 bases, and 7 bases stayed unmatched. Germline V CDR1 and CDR2: SGHAT, FQNNGV.

CDR3 loop: CASSQDTLAGTEKTQYF. For the CDR3, the DNA is TGTGCCAGCAGCCAAGATACGCTAGCGGGGACGGAAAAGACCCAGTACTTC. The chain uses TRBV4-2 and TRBJ2-5; 9 nucleotides match TRBD2. With V trimmed by 0 bases and J by 6 bases, 11 bases remained unmatched. The CDR3 is made up of 17 amino acids. The germline gives CDR1 LGHNA, CDR2 YNFKEQ.

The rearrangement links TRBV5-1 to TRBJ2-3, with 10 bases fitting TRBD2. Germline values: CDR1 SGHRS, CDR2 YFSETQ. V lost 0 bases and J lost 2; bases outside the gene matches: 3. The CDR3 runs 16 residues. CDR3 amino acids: CASSLGTSGTTDTQYF. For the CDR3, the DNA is TGCGCCAGCAGCTTGGGGACTAGCGGTACCACAGATACGCAGTATTTT.

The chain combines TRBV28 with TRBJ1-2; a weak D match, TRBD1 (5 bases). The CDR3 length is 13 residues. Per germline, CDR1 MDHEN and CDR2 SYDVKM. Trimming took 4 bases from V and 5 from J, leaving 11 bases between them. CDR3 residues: CASSSQDVYGYTF. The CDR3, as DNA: TGTGCCAGCAGTTCACAGGACGTGTATGGCTACACCTTC.

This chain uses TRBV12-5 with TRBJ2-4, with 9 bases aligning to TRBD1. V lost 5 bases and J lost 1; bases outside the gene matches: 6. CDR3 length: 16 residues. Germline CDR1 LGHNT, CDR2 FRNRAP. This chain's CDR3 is CASGPGQGKAKNIQYF. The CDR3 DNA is TGTGCTAGTGGTCCCGGACAGGGGAAGGCCAAAAACATTCAGTACTTC.